Listed below are T cell receptor beta chains from one sample, sequenced in a study of blood T cell repertoires in COVID-19. Using immunoSEQ multiplex PCR, the repertoire was profiled, and TCRdb retains in-frame clones only, with some absent. Among about 120,000 clones, about 83% were seen once, and the ten largest hold 2% to 2.5%. Sample: peripheral blood. The receptors stem from a woman aged 50 to 60 with acute or convalescent COVID-19. Both conserved end residues are part of each CDR3. The D gene is left open where the match is weak. The size field is filled for only some rows; it gives once, few, many or a size class.

j_call: TRBJ1-1; d_call: -; v_call: TRBV10-2; clone_size: -; cdr3_nt: TGCGCCAGCAGCGGCGACAGGGAAGCTTTCTTT; cdr3_aa: CASSGDREAFF
j_call: TRBJ2-5; d_call: -; v_call: TRBV12-5; clone_size: -; cdr3_nt: TGTGCTAGTGGTTCCCCTGGGGGCGGGGAGACCCAGTACTTC; cdr3_aa: CASGSPGGGETQYF
j_call: TRBJ2-7; d_call: -; v_call: TRBV27; clone_size: -; cdr3_nt: TGTGCCAGCGGCTTACAGGGTACCCCCTACGAGCAGTACTTC; cdr3_aa: CASGLQGTPYEQYF
j_call: TRBJ1-5; d_call: -; v_call: TRBV6-6; clone_size: -; cdr3_nt: TGTGCCAGCAGCCGACCTCCGGGGGTCGGGCGTAGTCAGCCCCAGCATTTT; cdr3_aa: CASSRPPGVGRSQPQHF
j_call: TRBJ2-7; d_call: TRBD1; v_call: TRBV10-3; clone_size: -; cdr3_nt: TGTGCCATCAGCGGACAGGGGAGGTTCTACGAGCAGTACTTC; cdr3_aa: CAISGQGRFYEQYF
j_call: TRBJ2-7; d_call: TRBD1; v_call: TRBV6-5; clone_size: -; cdr3_nt: TGTGCCAGCAGTCCAAACAGGGGGAGGTCCGAGCAGTACTTC; cdr3_aa: CASSPNRGRSEQYF
j_call: TRBJ2-2; d_call: -; v_call: TRBV24-1; clone_size: -; cdr3_nt: TGTGCCACCAGTGACTCGAGAAACCGGGACTCCCACTCGAACACCGGGGAGCTGTTTTTT; cdr3_aa: CATSDSRNRDSHSNTGELFF
j_call: TRBJ1-1; d_call: -; v_call: TRBV6-5; clone_size: -; cdr3_nt: TGTGCCAGCAGTTACATGAACGTGGGAGCGAAAGCTTTCTTT; cdr3_aa: CASSYMNVGAKAFF
j_call: TRBJ1-2; d_call: -; v_call: TRBV14; clone_size: few; cdr3_nt: TGTGCCAGCAGCCAAGAGGCGGCTTCTAACTATGGCTACACCTTC; cdr3_aa: CASSQEAASNYGYTF
j_call: TRBJ2-3; d_call: TRBD2; v_call: TRBV3-1/TRBV3-2; clone_size: -; cdr3_nt: TGTGCCAGCAGCCCTAGCGGGGCTACAGATACGCAGTATTTT; cdr3_aa: CASSPSGATDTQYF
j_call: TRBJ2-3; d_call: -; v_call: TRBV4-3; clone_size: once; cdr3_nt: TGCGCCAGCTCGGGGCGGGGCCCAACTTTTCTCACAGATACGCAGTATTTT; cdr3_aa: CASSGRGPTFLTDTQYF
j_call: TRBJ2-7; d_call: -; v_call: TRBV5-1; clone_size: -; cdr3_nt: TGCGCCAGCAGCTTGGCACCCCAGCGGTATGGTGTCGAGCAGTACTTC; cdr3_aa: CASSLAPQRYGVEQYF
j_call: TRBJ2-3; d_call: -; v_call: TRBV10-1; clone_size: -; cdr3_nt: TGCGCCAGCAGTGCCGGTAGCACAGATACGCAGTATTTT; cdr3_aa: CASSAGSTDTQYF
j_call: TRBJ2-7; d_call: TRBD2; v_call: TRBV2; clone_size: few; cdr3_nt: TGTGCCAGCAGTGAAGTTCAACTAGCGGGACCCTACGAGCAGTACTTC; cdr3_aa: CASSEVQLAGPYEQYF
j_call: TRBJ2-7; d_call: TRBD2; v_call: TRBV4-2; clone_size: -; cdr3_nt: TGTGCCAGCAGCCAAGTCCCTAGCGGGGGGGCCTGGGAGCAGTACTTC; cdr3_aa: CASSQVPSGGAWEQYF
j_call: TRBJ1-5; d_call: TRBD1; v_call: TRBV7-8; clone_size: -; cdr3_nt: TGTGCCAGCAGCCAGGACAGGGCTCAGCCCCAGCATTTT; cdr3_aa: CASSQDRAQPQHF
j_call: TRBJ2-5; d_call: TRBD1; v_call: TRBV5-4; clone_size: -; cdr3_nt: TGTGCCAGCAGCCTGGACAGGGGACTCGCCCGAGAGACCCAGTACTTC; cdr3_aa: CASSLDRGLARETQYF
j_call: TRBJ2-1; d_call: TRBD2; v_call: TRBV7-2; clone_size: -; cdr3_nt: TGTGCCAGCAGCATTAGGGGACTAGCGTGGAATGAGCAGTTCTTC; cdr3_aa: CASSIRGLAWNEQFF
j_call: TRBJ1-4; d_call: -; v_call: TRBV5-4; clone_size: -; cdr3_nt: TGTGCCAGCAGCTTAAGGGAGACTAATGAAAAACTGTTTTTT; cdr3_aa: CASSLRETNEKLFF
j_call: TRBJ2-3; d_call: -; v_call: TRBV19; clone_size: -; cdr3_nt: TGTGCGGTATCTAGCGGCACAGATACGCAGTATTTT; cdr3_aa: CAVSSGTDTQYF
j_call: TRBJ1-5; d_call: -; v_call: TRBV19; clone_size: few; cdr3_nt: TGTGCCAGTACTGTGGGCAGAGTTAGCAATCAGCCCCAGCATTTT; cdr3_aa: CASTVGRVSNQPQHF
j_call: TRBJ2-1; d_call: -; v_call: TRBV12-3/TRBV12-4; clone_size: -; cdr3_nt: TGTGCCAGCAGTATATACAATGAGCAGTTCTTC; cdr3_aa: CASSIYNEQFF
j_call: TRBJ2-1; d_call: TRBD2; v_call: TRBV7-2; clone_size: -; cdr3_nt: TGTGCCACCCCCCGAGGACTAGCGGGAGACAATGAGCAGTTCTTC; cdr3_aa: CATPRGLAGDNEQFF
j_call: TRBJ2-1; d_call: TRBD1; v_call: TRBV11-2; clone_size: -; cdr3_nt: TGTGCCAGCAGCTCCGGACAGGGTTCGGGTAATGAGCAGTTCTTC; cdr3_aa: CASSSGQGSGNEQFF
j_call: TRBJ1-6; d_call: TRBD1; v_call: TRBV2; clone_size: -; cdr3_nt: TGTGCCAGCAGGGGGGGACAGGTCGGCTCACCCCTCCACTTT; cdr3_aa: CASRGGQVGSPLHF
j_call: TRBJ1-5; d_call: TRBD1; v_call: TRBV13; clone_size: -; cdr3_nt: TGTGCCAGCAGCCTCCGCGACAGGGCCCGCAATCAGCCCCAGCATTTT; cdr3_aa: CASSLRDRARNQPQHF
j_call: TRBJ2-1; d_call: TRBD1; v_call: TRBV4-1; clone_size: -; cdr3_nt: TGCGCCAGCAGCCAATTCGGGACAGGGGTCCACAATGAGCAGTTCTTC; cdr3_aa: CASSQFGTGVHNEQFF
j_call: TRBJ1-5; d_call: -; v_call: TRBV6-2/TRBV6-3; clone_size: few; cdr3_nt: TGTGCCAGCAGTTACGGGGGGAATCAGCCCCAGCATTTT; cdr3_aa: CASSYGGNQPQHF
j_call: TRBJ1-1; d_call: -; v_call: TRBV7-2; clone_size: -; cdr3_nt: TGTGCCAGCTCAGCAGGGCCCCTCAACACTGAAGCTTTCTTT; cdr3_aa: CASSAGPLNTEAFF
j_call: TRBJ2-6; d_call: -; v_call: TRBV12-5; clone_size: -; cdr3_nt: TGTGCTAGTGCTAGATCTGGGGCCAACGTCCTGACTTTC; cdr3_aa: CASARSGANVLTF
j_call: TRBJ2-6; d_call: TRBD1; v_call: TRBV10-3; clone_size: -; cdr3_nt: TGTGCCATCAGTGGACGGACAGGCGTCTCTGGGGCCAACGTCCTGACTTTC; cdr3_aa: CAISGRTGVSGANVLTF
j_call: TRBJ1-6; d_call: -; v_call: TRBV21-1; clone_size: -; cdr3_nt: TGTGCCAGCAGCGTAGGGACTTTGACCTCCTATAATTCACCCCTCCACTTT; cdr3_aa: CASSVGTLTSYNSPLHF
j_call: TRBJ1-2; d_call: -; v_call: TRBV6-2/TRBV6-3; clone_size: -; cdr3_nt: TGTGCCAGCAGTCAAGCGCTAAACTATGGCTACACCTTC; cdr3_aa: CASSQALNYGYTF
j_call: TRBJ2-1; d_call: -; v_call: TRBV29-1; clone_size: -; cdr3_nt: TGCAGCGTTGAAGAAGCCGATTACAATGAGCAGTTCTTC; cdr3_aa: CSVEEADYNEQFF
j_call: TRBJ2-1; d_call: -; v_call: TRBV5-4; clone_size: -; cdr3_nt: TGTGCCAGCAGCTTGGTAGAGAATGAGCAGTTCTTC; cdr3_aa: CASSLVENEQFF
j_call: TRBJ2-7; d_call: -; v_call: TRBV18; clone_size: -; cdr3_nt: TGTGCCAGCTCGACAGGTGCTCCCTCCTACGAGCAGTACTTC; cdr3_aa: CASSTGAPSYEQYF
j_call: TRBJ2-2; d_call: -; v_call: TRBV3-1/TRBV3-2; clone_size: -; cdr3_nt: TGTGCCAGCAGCCAACTTGGGGCTGGGGAGCTGTTTTTT; cdr3_aa: CASSQLGAGELFF
j_call: TRBJ1-3; d_call: -; v_call: TRBV19; clone_size: -; cdr3_nt: TGTGCCAGTAGTAGTACAGGGCCTGGAAACACCATATATTTT; cdr3_aa: CASSSTGPGNTIYF
j_call: TRBJ2-7; d_call: -; v_call: TRBV5-1; clone_size: -; cdr3_nt: TGCGCCAGCAGCTATGGCGACAGGCTAGCCTACGAGCAGTACTTC; cdr3_aa: CASSYGDRLAYEQYF
j_call: TRBJ2-7; d_call: -; v_call: TRBV7-2; clone_size: -; cdr3_nt: TGTGCCAGCAGCTTAGCGCTAGCGACTTACGAGCAGTACTTC; cdr3_aa: CASSLALATYEQYF
j_call: TRBJ2-1; d_call: TRBD2; v_call: TRBV18; clone_size: -; cdr3_nt: TGTGCCAGCTCACCCGGACTAGCGGGGAACAATGAGCAGTTCTTC; cdr3_aa: CASSPGLAGNNEQFF
j_call: TRBJ2-2; d_call: TRBD2; v_call: TRBV13; clone_size: -; cdr3_nt: TGTGCCAGCAGCTCCACCTTGGGTAGCGGGAGATATGCCGGGGAGCTGTTTTTT; cdr3_aa: CASSSTLGSGRYAGELFF
j_call: TRBJ2-7; d_call: TRBD2; v_call: TRBV19; clone_size: -; cdr3_nt: TGTGCCAGTAGCCCTCTTCCGACTAGCGGGGGCATCTACGAGCAGTACTTC; cdr3_aa: CASSPLPTSGGIYEQYF
j_call: TRBJ1-6; d_call: -; v_call: TRBV5-6; clone_size: once; cdr3_nt: TGTGCCAGCAGCTCTGGGCCGAATTCACCCCTCCACTTT; cdr3_aa: CASSSGPNSPLHF